A selection of T cell receptor beta chains follows, all from one sample in a study of blood T cell repertoires in COVID-19. Method: immunoSEQ multiplex PCR; TCRdb's copy keeps in-frame clones and lacks some. The top ten clones hold about 3.2% of a sample with around 150,000 clones, over 75% of them seen once. What was sequenced was PBMCs or T cells enriched from blood (not recorded which). The receptors stem from a woman in her 50s who had recovered from COVID-19. CDR3s include the opening cysteine and the closing phenylalanine or tryptophan. The order of the fields is V gene, D gene, J gene, clone size, CDR3 protein, CDR3 DNA. A D gene is named only where the DNA matches it firmly. Rows may omit the clone size; those that give it use once, few, many or a size class.

TRBV5-1	.	TRBJ2-5	.	CASSLGVGYQETQYF	TGCGCCAGCAGCTTAGGGGTCGGGTACCAAGAGACCCAGTACTTC
TRBV6-6	.	TRBJ1-3	.	CASSQPKMTVAPPGNTIYF	TGTGCCAGCAGTCAACCGAAGATGACAGTAGCACCCCCCGGAAACACCATATATTTT
TRBV28	.	TRBJ1-5	.	CASSFRGGFNQPQHF	TGTGCCAGCAGTTTTCGCGGAGGTTTCAATCAGCCCCAGCATTTT
TRBV9	.	TRBJ1-1	.	CASSVDWGHVGTEAFF	TGTGCCAGCAGCGTAGATTGGGGGCATGTCGGCACTGAAGCTTTCTTT
TRBV2	TRBD2	TRBJ2-3	.	CASSEGLAGYTDTQYF	TGTGCCAGCAGTGAAGGACTAGCGGGCTACACAGATACGCAGTATTTT
TRBV9	.	TRBJ2-5	.	CASSVSHQETQYF	TGTGCCAGCAGCGTCAGTCACCAAGAGACCCAGTACTTC
TRBV5-6	TRBD1	TRBJ2-1	.	CASSPTGYNEQFF	TGTGCCAGCAGTCCGACAGGGTACAATGAGCAGTTCTTC
TRBV11-2	TRBD1	TRBJ1-1	.	CASSRYRGENTEAFF	TGTGCCAGCAGCCGTTACAGGGGAGAGAACACTGAAGCTTTCTTT
TRBV5-6	TRBD1	TRBJ1-2	once	CASSFVTGNFYGYTF	TGTGCCAGCAGCTTTGTGACAGGGAACTTCTATGGCTACACCTTC
TRBV14	TRBD2	TRBJ2-3	.	CASSHSSKTSGGGRTDTQYF	TGTGCCAGCAGCCATTCGTCAAAGACTAGCGGGGGGGGACGCACAGATACGCAGTATTTT
TRBV5-6	.	TRBJ2-2	.	CASSSPMRWRANTGELFF	TGTGCCAGCAGCTCGCCCATGCGGTGGAGAGCGAACACCGGGGAGCTGTTTTTT
TRBV6-4	.	TRBJ2-7	.	CASSDSSEQYF	TGTGCCAGCAGTGATTCCAGCGAGCAGTACTTC
TRBV5-6	.	TRBJ2-7	.	CASSSLPAEQYF	TGTGCCAGCAGCTCCCTACCCGCCGAGCAGTACTTC
TRBV9	.	TRBJ2-1	once	CASSVGAGLLNEQFF	TGTGCCAGCAGCGTAGGGGCAGGGCTCTTGAATGAGCAGTTCTTC
TRBV14	.	TRBJ1-1	.	CASNQVMNTEAFF	TGTGCCAGCAATCAGGTAATGAACACTGAAGCTTTCTTT
TRBV5-1	.	TRBJ2-5	.	CASSLGTTQETQYF	TGCGCCAGCAGCTTGGGGACTACACAAGAGACCCAGTACTTC
TRBV29-1	TRBD1	TRBJ1-1	few	CSVLPGQGFSEAFF	TGCAGCGTTCTGCCGGGACAGGGATTCTCTGAAGCTTTCTTT
TRBV28	.	TRBJ1-4	few	CASRADSEKLFF	TGTGCCAGTCGGGCGGACAGTGAAAAACTGTTTTTT
TRBV5-5	.	TRBJ1-2	.	CASSLEPWGYTF	TGTGCCAGCAGCTTGGAGCCTTGGGGCTACACCTTC
TRBV11-3	TRBD2	TRBJ2-1	.	CASGARGSYNEQFF	TGTGCCAGCGGCGCGCGGGGGTCCTACAATGAGCAGTTCTTC
TRBV12-3/TRBV12-4	.	TRBJ2-1	.	CASSFGLSNEQFF	TGTGCCAGCAGTTTCGGACTATCCAATGAGCAGTTCTTC
TRBV10-1	.	TRBJ1-1	.	CASSAGEGRNTEAFF	TGCGCCAGCAGCGCCGGGGAGGGCAGGAACACTGAAGCTTTCTTT
TRBV9	.	TRBJ2-2	once	CASSRRQEINTGELFF	TGTGCCAGCAGCAGGCGACAGGAGATAAACACCGGGGAGCTGTTTTTT
TRBV28	TRBD2	TRBJ2-5	.	CASSLRGSGRKQETQYF	TGTGCCAGCAGTCTTCGGGGGAGCGGGAGGAAACAAGAGACCCAGTACTTC
TRBV7-6	TRBD1	TRBJ1-5	once	CASSLLGQGITRVQPQHF	TGTGCCAGCAGCTTACTGGGACAGGGGATCACGAGAGTTCAGCCCCAGCATTTT
TRBV7-8	TRBD1	TRBJ1-6	once	CASSLAQGANSPLHF	TGTGCCAGCAGCTTAGCCCAGGGGGCTAATTCACCCCTCCACTTT
TRBV29-1	TRBD2	TRBJ2-5	.	CSGAGVRTETQYF	TGCAGCGGCGCGGGGGTCAGAACTGAGACCCAGTACTTC
TRBV24-1	TRBD2	TRBJ2-3	once	CATSEWTSGITDTQYF	TGTGCCACCAGTGAATGGACTAGCGGGATTACAGATACGCAGTATTTT
TRBV30	TRBD1	TRBJ1-6	once	CAWWTGEYNSPLHF	TGTGCCTGGTGGACAGGGGAATATAATTCACCCCTCCACTTT
TRBV6-4	TRBD2	TRBJ2-7	.	CASSVLAGGRYEQYF	TGTGCCAGCAGTGTATTAGCGGGGGGAAGATACGAGCAGTACTTC
TRBV12-3/TRBV12-4	.	TRBJ2-1	.	CATGVYNEQFF	TGTGCCACCGGGGTTTACAATGAGCAGTTCTTC
TRBV29-1	TRBD1	TRBJ1-2	few	CSVESPDRDKNGYTF	TGCAGCGTTGAGTCGCCGGACAGGGATAAAAATGGCTACACCTTC
TRBV7-2	.	TRBJ1-4	.	CASSLGSTEKLFF	TGTGCCAGCAGCTTAGGGTCAACAGAAAAACTGTTTTTT
TRBV2	TRBD1	TRBJ1-2	.	CARGQVAGYTF	TGTGCCAGGGGACAGGTGGCTGGCTACACCTTC
TRBV30	.	TRBJ2-5	few	CAWSFIRDKQETQYF	TGTGCCTGGAGCTTTATCCGGGACAAACAAGAGACCCAGTACTTC
TRBV30	TRBD1	TRBJ1-1	.	CAWSRGQETSEAFF	TGTGCCTGGAGTCGGGGACAGGAGACTTCTGAAGCTTTCTTT
TRBV5-4	TRBD1	TRBJ1-2	.	CASSRTGQGNYGYTF	TGTGCCAGCAGTCGTACCGGACAGGGGAACTATGGCTACACCTTC
TRBV2	.	TRBJ2-5	many	CASSPRGGSPQETQYF	TGTGCCAGCAGTCCCCGAGGGGGAAGCCCCCAAGAGACCCAGTACTTC
TRBV12-5	.	TRBJ1-2	.	CASGPDARSDYGYTF	TGTGCTAGTGGTCCAGACGCCCGGAGTGACTATGGCTACACCTTC
TRBV10-1	.	TRBJ1-1	.	CASSARQGGTEAFF	TGCGCCAGCAGTGCCCGCCAGGGAGGCACTGAAGCTTTCTTT
TRBV11-2	.	TRBJ2-4	once	CASSSGAPGRYF	TGTGCCAGCAGCTCAGGGGCCCCTGGGCGGTACTTC
TRBV24-1	.	TRBJ2-3	.	CATSDLDTLKDTQYF	TGTGCCACCAGTGATTTGGACACACTCAAGGATACGCAGTATTTT
TRBV5-1	.	TRBJ2-1	.	CASSLVLAVDEQFF	TGCGCCAGCAGCTTGGTTCTAGCCGTCGATGAGCAGTTCTTC
TRBV20-1	.	TRBJ2-1	once	CSASKSGRNEQFF	TGCAGTGCTAGTAAGTCAGGGCGGAATGAGCAGTTCTTC
TRBV4-1	TRBD1	TRBJ2-5	.	CASSPDRGYETQYF	TGCGCCAGCAGCCCCGACAGGGGTTATGAGACCCAGTACTTC
TRBV7-8	TRBD1	TRBJ1-4	.	CASSLDDRASEKLFF	TGTGCCAGCAGCTTAGATGACAGGGCAAGTGAAAAACTGTTTTTT
TRBV3-1/TRBV3-2	TRBD1	TRBJ1-1	.	CASKTGGSEAFF	TGTGCCAGCAAGACAGGGGGGTCTGAAGCTTTCTTT
TRBV9	.	TRBJ1-2	few	CASTEGDRGTFSGANYGYTF	TGTGCCAGCACAGAAGGGGACCGGGGGACCTTTAGCGGGGCTAACTATGGCTACACCTTC
TRBV28	.	TRBJ1-5	.	CASSPLTDVHQPQHF	TGTGCCAGCAGTCCACTGACAGACGTCCATCAGCCCCAGCATTTT
TRBV27	.	TRBJ1-6	.	CASSFSRVSSPLHF	TGTGCCAGCAGTTTTTCCAGGGTTAGTTCACCCCTCCACTTT
TRBV19	.	TRBJ1-5	few	CASSFQTGNINQPQHF	TGTGCCAGTAGTTTCCAAACAGGGAACATCAATCAGCCCCAGCATTTT
TRBV27	.	TRBJ2-5	.	CASSYQGGETQYF	TGTGCCAGCAGTTATCAAGGAGGGGAGACCCAGTACTTC
TRBV27	.	TRBJ1-1	once	CASSGRDFPNTEAFF	TGTGCCAGCAGTGGAAGGGACTTCCCGAACACTGAAGCTTTCTTT
TRBV28	TRBD2	TRBJ2-2	.	CASGTTNTGELFF	TGTGCCAGTGGGACTACGAACACCGGGGAGCTGTTTTTT
TRBV4-1	TRBD1	TRBJ2-7	.	CASSPGQGPPYEQYF	TGCGCCAGCAGCCCCGGACAGGGACCCCCCTACGAGCAGTACTTC
TRBV3-1/TRBV3-2	.	TRBJ1-2	.	CASSHADGYTF	TGTGCCAGCAGCCATGCGGATGGCTACACCTTC
TRBV7-3	TRBD2	TRBJ2-4	.	CASSPPGLRAFAKNIQYF	TGTGCCAGCAGCCCGCCGGGACTACGGGCTTTCGCCAAAAACATTCAGTACTTC
TRBV27	TRBD1	TRBJ1-1	.	CASTYRAGGMNTEAFF	TGTGCCAGCACCTACCGGGCAGGGGGAATGAACACTGAAGCTTTCTTT
TRBV5-1	TRBD2	TRBJ2-3	once	CASSLDSGYTDTQYF	TGCGCCAGCAGCTTGGATAGCGGGTACACAGATACGCAGTATTTT
TRBV27	.	TRBJ1-6	.	CASSTNRDFAPLHF	TGTGCCAGCAGTACGAACAGGGATTTCGCACCCCTCCACTTT